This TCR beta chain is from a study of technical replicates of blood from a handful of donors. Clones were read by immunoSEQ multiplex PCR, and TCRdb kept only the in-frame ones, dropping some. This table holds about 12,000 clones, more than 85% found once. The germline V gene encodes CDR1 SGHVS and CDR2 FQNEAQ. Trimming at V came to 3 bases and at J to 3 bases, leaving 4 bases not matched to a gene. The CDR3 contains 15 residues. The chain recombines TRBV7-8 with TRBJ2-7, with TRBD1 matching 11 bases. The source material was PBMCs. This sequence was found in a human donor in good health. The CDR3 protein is CASSLGQGEIYEQYF. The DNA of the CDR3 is TGTGCCAGCAGCTTGGGACAGGGGGAGATCTACGAGCAGTACTTC.